The rows below give T cell receptor beta chains drawn from one sample of a study of somatic mutations in cytotoxic T cells in rheumatoid arthritis. The method was immunoSEQ multiplex PCR; TCRdb's version includes in-frame clones alone and lacks a portion of them. The sample has some 6,500 clones, approximately 60% seen once; the top ten hold about 24%. The sequenced material came from CD8+ T cells sorted from blood. These TCRs come from a woman aged 40 to 55 in good health. The CDR3 runs from the conserved cysteine through the conserved F or W. D genes are given only for firm matches. The size field is filled for only some rows; it gives once, few, many or a size class.

cdr3_nt cdr3_aa d_call v_call clone_size j_call
TGTGCCAGCAGTGAGAAGGTTGGAGGAGAAAAACTGTTTTTT CASSEKVGGEKLFF NA TRBV6-1 few TRBJ1-4
TGTGCCAGCAGCCTTAAAGGGGGCGATTATGAGACCCAGTACTTC CASSLKGGDYETQYF TRBD1 TRBV11-3 NA TRBJ2-5
TGTGCCAGCAGATTCAATCGACAGGGGGATGGCTACACCTTC CASRFNRQGDGYTF TRBD1 TRBV6-4 NA TRBJ1-2
TGTGCCAGCAGTGTTGGGACCCTAGCAAAGCAGTTCTTC CASSVGTLAKQFF NA TRBV27 NA TRBJ2-1
TGTGCCAGCAGCCCCGGGAGGTACGAGCAGTACTTC CASSPGRYEQYF TRBD2 TRBV13 NA TRBJ2-7
TGCACCAGCAGCCAAGGACTAGCGAGAACTGATACGCAGTATTTT CTSSQGLARTDTQYF NA TRBV1 NA TRBJ2-3
TGCGCCAGCAGCCAAGTAGGCGGGAGGGGCCAAGAGACCCAGTACTTC CASSQVGGRGQETQYF TRBD2 TRBV4-1 NA TRBJ2-5
TGTGCCAGCAGCTTGACTAGCGGGAGCGGCACAGATACGCAGTATTTT CASSLTSGSGTDTQYF TRBD2 TRBV7-8 NA TRBJ2-3
TGTGCCAGCAGTTCTTACACCGGGACCGTTTATGGCTACACCTTC CASSSYTGTVYGYTF NA TRBV6-5 large TRBJ1-2
TGCAGCTTCCAATCGTGGGGCCATGAGCAGTTCTTC CSFQSWGHEQFF NA TRBV29-1 NA TRBJ2-1
TGTGCCATCAGTGAGACAGGGTTGAATGAGCAGTTCTTC CAISETGLNEQFF NA TRBV10-3 few TRBJ2-1
TGTGCCAGCAGTGATGATCCGGGGGGGGGAGTCTACGAGCAGTACTTC CASSDDPGGGVYEQYF TRBD2 TRBV6-1 few TRBJ2-7
TGTGCCAGCAGCTTGTCAGATACGCAGTATTTT CASSLSDTQYF NA TRBV5-8 NA TRBJ2-3
TGTGCCAGCAGCTTATGGACTAGCGGCTCCTACGAGCAGTACTTC CASSLWTSGSYEQYF TRBD2 TRBV5-4 NA TRBJ2-7
TGTGCCAGCAGCTCGAGAGGAACAACTAATGAAAAACTGTTTTTT CASSSRGTTNEKLFF NA TRBV7-2 NA TRBJ1-4
TGCAGCGTTGAAACGGACAACCTATACGAGCAGTACTTC CSVETDNLYEQYF NA TRBV29-1 NA TRBJ2-7
TGTGCCAGTAGTATAGGGACGATCTACGAGCAGTACTTC CASSIGTIYEQYF NA TRBV19 NA TRBJ2-7
TGCGCCAGCAGCGGGGACAGCTCCTACGAGCAGTACTTC CASSGDSSYEQYF TRBD1 TRBV5-1 medium-sized TRBJ2-7
TGTGCCAGCAGGGGGAGTCGAGGCCAAGAGACCCAGTACTTC CASRGSRGQETQYF NA TRBV27 NA TRBJ2-5
TGCGCCAGCAGCCAAAATCACGGGAGCTACGAGCAGTACTTC CASSQNHGSYEQYF NA TRBV4-1 NA TRBJ2-7
TGTGCCAGCGCATCGACAGGGGATGAAGGCTACACCTTC CASASTGDEGYTF TRBD1 TRBV4-2 NA TRBJ1-2
TGTGCCAGCAGCTTACGGGGTGGTGAGACCCAGTACTTC CASSLRGGETQYF NA TRBV7-9 NA TRBJ2-5